This T cell receptor beta chain was sequenced during a study of lymphopenia after photon versus proton radiotherapy. Study-level points and caveats: Larger post-nadir TCR diversity loss correlated inversely with survival in deceased patients. Relative stability marked proton patients; photon patients lost diversity and naive cells. Oligoclonal CD8+ Temra expansion after nadir drove photon patients' diversity drop.

Per germline, CDR1 SGDLS and CDR2 YYNGEE. The V and J ends lost 2 bases and 4 bases respectively, with 12 bases between them. CDR3 length: 15 residues. A word on this clone: Its antigen is as yet unknown.

Sequencing used immunoSEQ multiplex PCR; TCRdb keeps in-frame clones, though not all of them. The table records 75,000 to 95,000 clones, approximately 82% of them present only once. This clonotype was sampled from a man aged 55 to 69 with pancreatic cancer. The sequenced sample was peripheral blood, obtained from a patient treated with proton-based radiotherapy. The chain recombines TRBV9 with TRBJ2-2; possibly TRBD2 for D (6 bases). The CDR3 here is CASSVQGGVTGELFF. The CDR3 nucleotides read TGTGCCAGCAGCGTCCAAGGCGGGGTCACCGGGGAGCTGTTTTTT. The full variable domain, its missing parts supplied by reference TRBV9 and TRBJ2-2, is DSGVTQTPKHLITATGQRVTLRCSPRSGDLSVYWYQQSLDQGLQFLIQYYNGEERAKGNILERFSAQQFPDLHSELNLSSLELGDSALYFCASSVQGGVTGELFFGEGSRLTVL.